The 25 T cell receptor beta chains in this list originate from one sample, sequenced in a study of a mutant IDH1 vaccine in newly diagnosed glioma. Measured with immunoSEQ multiplex PCR; TCRdb has only the in-frame clones, and not every one. The data hold about 55,000 clones, with about 80% observed a single time. Indicated time point: week 23, last vaccination. All doses held 300 ug of mutant IDH1 20-mer peptide, with topical imiquimod. These receptors have no known antigen. Sequences were derived from PBMCs, sampled from a glioma patient whose treatment included an IDH1 peptide vaccine. Receptors were obtained from a man in his forties or fifties with glioma.

This rearrangement joins TRBV5-1 to TRBJ1-2, with 8 bases fitting TRBD1. This CDR3 is built from 13 residues. Germline trimming cut 4 bases from V and 3 bases from J; bases unmatched to any gene: 2. The germline gives CDR1 SGHRS, CDR2 YFSETQ. This CDR3 is CASSPDRDYGYTF. Written as DNA, the CDR3 is TGCGCCAGCAGCCCGGACAGGGACTATGGCTACACCTTC.

The chain has TRBV5-4 and TRBJ2-1; possibly TRBD2 for D (5 bases). The CDR3 totals 15 residues. V was shortened by 3 bases and J by 9 bases, with 19 bases between the two germline ends. The germline gives CDR1 SGHNT, CDR2 YYREEE (reference sequence). The CDR3 here is CASSSTHTHGGEQFF. The DNA for the CDR3 is TGTGCCAGCAGCTCCACACATACCCACGGAGGTGAGCAGTTCTTC.

The chain combines TRBV5-1 with TRBJ1-1; TRBD1 agrees at 7 bases. With 4 bases clipped from V and 1 base from J, the junction kept 4 bases outside the gene matches. Germline CDR1 is SGHRS and CDR2 is YFSETQ. The length of the CDR3 is 14 residues. The CDR3, as DNA: TGCGCCAGCAGCATTTGGACAGGGAACACTGAAGCTTTCTTT. It encodes CASSIWTGNTEAFF. Looking up the rest from reference TRBV5-1 and TRBJ1-1 gives the full variable domain: KAGVTQTPRYLIKTRGQQVTLSCSPISGHRSVSWYQQTPGQGLQFLFEYFSETQRNKGNFPGRFSGRQFSNSRSEMNVSTLELGDSALYLCASSIWTGNTEAFFGQGTRLTVV.

V is TRBV7-9 and J is TRBJ1-6, with a possible D match to TRBD1 (5 bases). Trimming left V 5 bases short and J 10 bases short, with 12 bases between. The CDR3 is 13 amino acids. Germline V gene data show CDR1 as SEHNR and CDR2 as FQNEAQ (reference sequence). CDR3 region: CASSLTGESPLHF. The CDR3 DNA reads as TGTGCCAGCAGCCTAACAGGCGAATCACCCCTCCACTTT.

This clone was counted a few times. The chain carries TRBV6-1 and TRBJ1-5; 10 bases align to TRBD1. V lost 4 bases, J lost 1 base, and 4 bases stayed unmatched. The CDR3 is made up of 16 amino acids. Germline CDR1 reads MNHNS; CDR2 reads SASEGT. Written as DNA, the CDR3 is TGTGCCAGCAGTGGCCCGGGACAGGGGAGCAATCAGCCCCAGCATTTT. Its protein product is CASSGPGQGSNQPQHF.

The chain recombines TRBV2 with TRBJ1-2; TRBD1 might be the D (6 bases). The CDR3 covers 11 residues. Per germline, CDR1 SNHLY and CDR2 FYNNEI. V was shortened by 6 bases and J by 7 bases, with 9 bases between the two germline ends. The CDR3 DNA sequence: TGTGCCAGCAGGGGAGGGGGTGGCTACACCTTC. Amino acids: CASRGGGGYTF.

For the CDR3, the DNA is TGTGCCAGCAGCTCTTTAAACGGCCTGAACACTGAAGCTTTCTTT. Residues: CASSSLNGLNTEAFF. The chain carries TRBV7-9 and TRBJ1-1; no reliable D call. Germline CDR1 SEHNR, CDR2 FQNEAQ (reference sequence). With 4 bases removed from V and 0 bases from J, the gap between germline ends came to 12 bases. The CDR3 runs to 15 residues.

The J gene is TRBJ2-3, the V gene TRBV7-8; 13 bases map to TRBD2. The CDR3 contains 16 residues. V trimming: 3 bases; J trimming: 4 bases; junction bases outside the gene matches: 4. Germline CDR1 SGHVS, CDR2 FQNEAQ. In DNA, the CDR3 is TGTGCCAGCAGCTTCCGGACTAGCGGGGGCCCAGATACGCAGTATTTT. Protein: CASSFRTSGGPDTQYF.

This clone was recorded once. This rearrangement joins TRBV6-1 to TRBJ2-7; no clear D. From germline, CDR1 is MNHNS and CDR2 SASEGT. This CDR3 has 13 residues. Trimming removed 7 bases at V and 0 bases at J, with 10 bases between. The CDR3 loop is CASTQGSSYEQYF. Written as DNA, the CDR3 is TGTGCCAGCACCCAAGGAAGCTCCTACGAGCAGTACTTC.

V and J are TRBV19 and TRBJ1-2, with 7 bases that match TRBD1. V was clipped by 8 bases and J by 5 bases; unmatched bases: 11. CDR1 and CDR2 from the germline V gene are LNHDA and SQIVND (reference sequence). CDR3 size: 14 residues. CDR3 nucleotides: TGTGCCAGTCAAAGCACAGGGGTCGGATATGGCTACACCTTC. This gives the protein CASQSTGVGYGYTF. The full variable domain, in which reference TRBV19 and TRBJ1-2 provide the parts outside the CDR3, is DGGITQSPKYLFRKEGQNVTLSCEQNLNHDAMYWYRQDPGQGLRLIYYSQIVNDFQKGDIAEGYSVSREKKESFPLTVTSAQKNPTAFYLCASQSTGVGYGYTFGSGTRLTVV.

The V gene is TRBV29-1, the J gene TRBJ1-2; no firm D call. Germline CDR1 reads SQVTM; CDR2 reads ANQGSEA. There are 11 residues in the CDR3. The germline V and J ends were trimmed by 5 bases and 7 bases, with 11 bases remaining between them. CDR3 sequence (DNA): TGCAGCGTTCTCCTTGGGAGTGGCTACACCTTC. Encoded protein: CSVLLGSGYTF. The variable domain in full, completed from reference TRBV29-1 and TRBJ1-2, reads SAVISQKPSRDICQRGTSLTIQCQVDSQVTMMFWYRQQPGQSLTLIATANQGSEATYESGFVIDKFPISRPNLTFSTLTVSNMSPEDSSIYLCSVLLGSGYTFGSGTRLTVV.

This sequence joins TRBV27 and TRBJ1-2; weak D call: TRBD1 (6 bases). Trimming left V 10 bases short and J 5 bases short, with 11 bases between. CDR3 length: 11 amino acids. The germline V gene encodes CDR1 MNHEY and CDR2 SMNVEV (reference sequence). The CDR3 nucleotides are TGTGCCACAGGGGTGGGATATGGCTACACCTTC. Translating it yields CATGVGYGYTF.

V gene TRBV6-6 combines with J gene TRBJ1-4; tentative D call: TRBD1 (5 bases). The CDR3 consists of 14 residues. Trimming shortened V by 5 bases and J by 7 bases, and 14 bases separated the two germline ends. Germline CDR1 is MNHNY and CDR2 is SVGAGI (reference sequence). CDR3 nucleotide sequence: TGTGCCAGCAGTCAGAGGGAGGGACGTGAAAAACTGTTTTTT. Translation gives CASSQREGREKLFF.

The chain combines TRBV6-1 with TRBJ2-1; weak D call: TRBD1 (5 bases). This CDR3 has 11 residues. Trimming took 9 bases from V and 8 from J, leaving 11 bases between them. CDR1 is MNHNS and CDR2 is SASEGT in the germline V gene. The DNA of the CDR3 is TGTGCCAGTGGGATGGGGCATGAGCAGTTCTTC. The encoded protein is CASGMGHEQFF.

The chain carries TRBV6-5 and TRBJ1-1; no definite D call. V shed 4 bases and J shed 0 bases, with 3 bases lying between them. This CDR3 comprises 12 residues. CDR1 is MNHEY, CDR2 SVGAGI, per germline. The CDR3 nucleotides are TGTGCCAGCAGTTCTGTGAACACTGAAGCTTTCTTT. Protein product: CASSSVNTEAFF.

The V gene is TRBV2, the J gene TRBJ1-1, with a weak D call TRBD1 (6 bases). V was pared by 4 bases and J by 2 bases, with 11 bases between. The CDR3 is 14 amino acids. Germline V gene lookup returns CDR1 SNHLY and CDR2 FYNNEI. CDR3 residues: CASSVRTANTEAFF. In DNA form, the CDR3 reads TGTGCCAGCAGTGTTCGGACAGCTAACACTGAAGCTTTCTTT.

The chain links TRBV2 to TRBJ2-3; D gene unclear. The V gene's germline CDR1 is SNHLY and CDR2 FYNNEI. The ends were cut back, 4 bases at V and 3 bases at J, with 14 bases in the middle. The length of the CDR3 is 15 residues. The chain's CDR3 is CASSVVPSRTDTQYF. The CDR3 nucleotides read TGTGCCAGCAGTGTGGTCCCGAGCCGAACAGATACGCAGTATTTT.

V usage is TRBV5-1 and J usage is TRBJ1-1; tentatively, D is TRBD1 (6 bases). Germline CDR1 and CDR2: SGHRS and YFSETQ. The CDR3 runs 15 residues. Trimming removed 3 bases at V and 2 bases at J, with 14 bases between. The CDR3: CASSSMNRENTEAFF. CDR3 DNA sequence: TGCGCCAGCAGCTCGATGAACAGGGAAAACACTGAAGCTTTCTTT.

The rearrangement links TRBV10-2 to TRBJ2-7; 7 positions match TRBD1. J lost 2 bases, V lost 3 bases, and 1 base had no gene match. The CDR3 contains 13 residues. Looked up from germline, CDR1 is WSHSY and CDR2 is SAAADI. CDR3 sequence (DNA): TGCGCCAGCAGTGAAGGGGGCCCCTACGAGCAGTACTTC. Its translation: CASSEGGPYEQYF.

The rearrangement uses TRBV18 and TRBJ1-1; D is unclear. The CDR3 is made up of 14 amino acids. The germline V and J ends were trimmed by 3 bases and 5 bases, with 13 bases remaining between them. From germline, CDR1 is KGHSH and CDR2 LQKENI. CDR3: CASSPGGRRTEAFF. The CDR3 DNA reads TGTGCCAGCTCACCGGGAGGGAGGCGGACTGAAGCTTTCTTT. The full variable domain, its missing parts supplied by reference TRBV18 and TRBJ1-1, is NAGVMQNPRHLVRRRGQEARLRCSPMKGHSHVYWYRQLPEEGLKFMVYLQKENIIDESGMPKERFSAEFPKEGPSILRIQQVVRGDSAAYFCASSPGGRRTEAFFGQGTRLTVV.

Comments on this clone: Relative to the germline gene, one junction end is altered; a read error may explain this. The V and J genes are TRBV5-1 and TRBJ2-7; the D is unclear. The CDR3 runs to 17 residues. Germline V CDR1 and CDR2: SGHRS, YFSETQ. Written as DNA, the CDR3 is TGCGCCAGCAGCTTGGTTTACCCCCCGCCCGAATTCTACGAGCAGTGCTTC. It specifies CASSLVYPPPEFYEQCF.

In its sample, this clone was seen once. V is TRBV9 and J is TRBJ2-7, with unresolved D. Germline values: CDR1 SGDLS, CDR2 YYNGEE. The CDR3 totals 9 residues. Between the trimmed V and J ends, which lost 0 bases and 8 bases, there was a span of 0 bases. The CDR3 protein is CASSVEQYF. The CDR3 DNA follows: TGTGCCAGCAGCGTAGAGCAGTACTTC.

The chain couples TRBV7-8 to TRBJ2-2; 8 bases align to TRBD1. The germline V gene encodes CDR1 SGHVS and CDR2 FQNEAQ. This CDR3 is 15 amino acids long. V was clipped by 4 bases and J by 5 bases; unmatched bases: 6. CDR3 nucleotide sequence: TGTGCCAGCAGCTCAGGACAGGGATTAACCGGGGAGCTGTTTTTT. This sequence encodes CASSSGQGLTGELFF.

A single count supports this clone. V gene TRBV7-9 combines with J gene TRBJ1-4; D is uncertain. Per germline, CDR1 SEHNR and CDR2 FQNEAQ (reference sequence). V lost 1 base to trimming and J lost 4 bases, with 4 bases between them. CDR3 length: 13 residues. The CDR3 is CASSLVVNEKLFF. CDR3 DNA: TGTGCCAGCAGCTTAGTCGTTAATGAAAAACTGTTTTTT. The full variable domain, in which reference TRBV7-9 and TRBJ1-4 provide the parts outside the CDR3, is DTGVSQNPRHKITKRGQNVTFRCDPISEHNRLYWYRQTLGQGPEFLTYFQNEAQLEKSRLLSDRFSAERPKGSFSTLEIQRTEQGDSAMYLCASSLVVNEKLFFGSGTQLSVL.

This clone has just a few counts. The rearrangement joins TRBV15 to TRBJ2-2, with TRBD2 matching 12 bases. The V gene end was trimmed by 0 bases and the J gene end by 6 bases; junction bases not matched to a gene: 5. Germline CDR1 LNHNV, CDR2 YYDKDF (reference sequence). This CDR3 region has 17 residues. The CDR3 bases are TGTGCCACCAGCAGAGAGCCAGGACTAGCGGGATCCGGGGAGCTGTTTTTT. It encodes CATSREPGLAGSGELFF.